The clone carrying this T cell receptor (beta chain) was observed many times. This sample was included in a study of response to subunit inactivated influenza vaccine. TCRdb redid the calling of the RT-PCR reads with MiXCR, one entry per CDR3 protein. The table shows about 570,000 distinct CDR3 sequences, with around 10% occurring only once. These same records also appear under a second study, on T cells expressing NK-cell markers. That publication notes: For TCR beta, cDNA was produced by 5'RACE template switching with UMIs. Underlying the TCR beta repertoires were sorted CD3+CD56+NKG2C+, CD3+CD56+NKG2C- and CD3+CD56-NKG2C+ T cells. Among eight sequenced donors, seven carried HCMV seropositivity while one was seronegative. Sorting of alpha-beta TCR T cells alone was achieved in several experiments with an anti-gamma-delta TCR antibody. Dominance of the CD3+CD56-NKG2C+ fraction by these clonotypes also held in a handful of donors.

Sequences were derived from PBMCs from blood, sampled on the day of vaccination. The TCR was taken from a man aged 50-60 years who received an inactivated influenza vaccine.

CDR3 residues: CSADRDVSYNEQFF. DNA of the CDR3: TGCAGTGCGGACAGGGACGTCTCCTACAATGAGCAGTTCTTC. The genes are TRBV20-1 and TRBJ2-1; 8 bases fit TRBD1. Germline trimming cut 6 bases from V and 0 bases from J; bases unmatched to any gene: 4. CDR1 is DFQATT, CDR2 SNEGSKA, per germline (reference sequence). The CDR3 is 14 amino acids.